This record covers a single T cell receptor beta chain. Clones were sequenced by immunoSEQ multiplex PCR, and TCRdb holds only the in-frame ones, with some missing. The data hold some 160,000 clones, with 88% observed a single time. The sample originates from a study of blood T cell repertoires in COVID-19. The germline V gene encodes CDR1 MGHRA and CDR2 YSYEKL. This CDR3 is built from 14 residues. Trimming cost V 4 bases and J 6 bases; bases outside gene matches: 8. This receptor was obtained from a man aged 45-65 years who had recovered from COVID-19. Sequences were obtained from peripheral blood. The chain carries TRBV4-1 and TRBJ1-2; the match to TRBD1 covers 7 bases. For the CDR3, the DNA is TGCGCCAGCAGCCGACTTCTCAGGGGGGATGGCTACACCTTC. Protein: CASSRLLRGDGYTF.